These T cell receptor beta chains were read from a single sample in a study of blood T cell repertoires in COVID-19. Repertoires were generated with immunoSEQ multiplex PCR, while TCRdb's copy carries only in-frame clones and drops some. Of about 370,000 clones detected, over 85% appear once; the ten largest clones hold 1.5% to 2%. The sequenced material came from PBMCs or T cells enriched from blood (not recorded which). These TCRs come from a young woman who had recovered from COVID-19. The CDR3 runs from the conserved cysteine through the conserved F or W.

CASSHDRVGGIAFF,TRBJ1-1,TRBV3-1/TRBV3-2
CASSLLRADTQYF,TRBJ2-3,TRBV27
CASSQLGQGVSPLHF,TRBJ1-6,TRBV4-3
CASSLVTGQGHEQFF,TRBJ2-1,TRBV5-4
CASSVGTGPYEQYF,TRBJ2-7,TRBV9
CAIREVLAGGNTDTQYF,TRBJ2-3,TRBV10-3
CASLASGSYETQYF,TRBJ2-5,TRBV2
CASSIMASGGDEQFF,TRBJ2-1,TRBV19
CASSLFINQPQHF,TRBJ1-5,TRBV27
CASSLGGTTDTQYF,TRBJ2-3,TRBV5-1
CASSYSFSGEQYF,TRBJ2-7,TRBV6-5
CASGINSNSPLHF,TRBJ1-6,TRBV12-5
CASSQGRGKQPQHF,TRBJ1-5,TRBV4-1
CASSLVGPGETQYF,TRBJ2-5,TRBV7-9
CAGGGSSGANVLTF,TRBJ2-6,TRBV19
CASSLYQGLIGNTIYF,TRBJ1-3,TRBV7-9
CASSLKEGWWRDGYTF,TRBJ1-2,TRBV7-2
CASSLAEGLKWLDTQYF,TRBJ2-3,TRBV7-9
CASSPLAGPYNEQFF,TRBJ2-1,TRBV11-3
CASSNGLQKFF,TRBJ2-1,TRBV7-3
CASSFSGGGYTF,TRBJ1-2,TRBV27
CASSVEWGAGANVLTF,TRBJ2-6,TRBV28
CASNEGQGAYNEQFF,TRBJ2-1,TRBV5-1
CASSRIPLYFSLDQHF,TRBJ1-5,TRBV6-2/TRBV6-3
CASSTSGGTDTQYF,TRBJ2-3,TRBV7-3
CATAASTDTQYF,TRBJ2-3,TRBV10-3
CASSPGLISYNEQFF,TRBJ2-1,TRBV5-1
CASSLDQGALSGNTIYF,TRBJ1-3,TRBV5-1
CASSVGMQRGGNTGELFF,TRBJ2-2,TRBV9
CASSLFNRGYANTGELFF,TRBJ2-2,TRBV11-2
CAWRAGGGYTF,TRBJ1-2,TRBV30
CASSVEPGLGGYTF,TRBJ1-2,TRBV9
CASSPRVRGYEQYF,TRBJ2-7,TRBV28
CASSATGNNEQFF,TRBJ2-1,TRBV11-1
CASTQGAGELFF,TRBJ2-2,TRBV6-5
CASRLAGGNEAFF,TRBJ1-1,TRBV6-5
CAISEGLGADTQYF,TRBJ2-3,TRBV10-3
CAIRGRGADEQFF,TRBJ2-1,TRBV12-3/TRBV12-4
CASSLDHGGTEAFF,TRBJ1-1,TRBV11-2
CASSHRDSYEQYF,TRBJ2-7,TRBV5-8
CASSRQINQPQHF,TRBJ1-5,TRBV27
CASMRTGRTGELFF,TRBJ2-2,TRBV6-5
CASSSPGADYGYTF,TRBJ1-2,TRBV4-1
CASSKAAALDYEQYF,TRBJ2-7,TRBV21-1
CASSSSPTGAGNTIYF,TRBJ1-3,TRBV7-2
CASSGTSGTGRSPLHF,TRBJ1-6,TRBV9
CASSHGADTEAFF,TRBJ1-1,TRBV5-1
CASSLDLAGDFRGYTF,TRBJ1-2,TRBV11-2
CASRVVAESFF,TRBJ1-1,TRBV28
CATSDPPGLAGYNEQFF,TRBJ2-1,TRBV24-1
CASSFTIRAKNIQYF,TRBJ2-4,TRBV28
CASSVEGAGNYGYTF,TRBJ1-2,TRBV5-1
CAISAWDRGQETQYF,TRBJ2-5,TRBV10-3
CASSLSVSGKPANEQFF,TRBJ2-1,TRBV27
CATLGGSKNIQYF,TRBJ2-4,TRBV3-1/TRBV3-2
CASSKREVGTGELFF,TRBJ2-2,TRBV4-2
CASSSWTGATGELFF,TRBJ2-2,TRBV6-5